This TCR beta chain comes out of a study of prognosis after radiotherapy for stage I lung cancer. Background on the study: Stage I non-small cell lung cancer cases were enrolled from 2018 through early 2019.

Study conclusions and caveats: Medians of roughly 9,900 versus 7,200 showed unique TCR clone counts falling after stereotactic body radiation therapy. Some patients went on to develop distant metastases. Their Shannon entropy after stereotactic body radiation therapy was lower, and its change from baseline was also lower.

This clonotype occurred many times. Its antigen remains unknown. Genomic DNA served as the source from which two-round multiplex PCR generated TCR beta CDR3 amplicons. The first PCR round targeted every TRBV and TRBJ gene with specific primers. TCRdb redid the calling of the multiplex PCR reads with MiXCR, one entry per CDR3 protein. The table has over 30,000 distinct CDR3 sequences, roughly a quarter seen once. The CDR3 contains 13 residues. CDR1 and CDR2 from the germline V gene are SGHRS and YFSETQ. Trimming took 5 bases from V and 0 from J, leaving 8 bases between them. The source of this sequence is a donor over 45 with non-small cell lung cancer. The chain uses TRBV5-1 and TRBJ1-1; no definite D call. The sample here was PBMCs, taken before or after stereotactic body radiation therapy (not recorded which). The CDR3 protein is CASRPGLNTEAFF. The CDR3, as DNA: TGCGCCAGCAGGCCCGGATTGAACACTGAAGCTTTCTTT.